Following are 7 T cell receptor beta chains from one sample sequenced in a study of blood T cell repertoires in COVID-19. Data came from immunoSEQ multiplex PCR; TCRdb stores just in-frame clones and leaves some out. The profile shows fewer than 700,000 clones, about 89% of them singletons. Sequencing was done on a sample of peripheral blood. The receptors stem from a woman between 45 and 60 years old with COVID-19, enrolled during active disease.

The J gene is TRBJ1-1, the V gene TRBV6-4; D ambiguous. Trimming removed 4 bases from V and 10 bases from J, with 10 bases in between. The CDR3 length is 11 residues. The germline V gene encodes CDR1 MRHNA and CDR2 SNTAGT. The CDR3 sequence: CASSARVRAFF. The DNA of the CDR3 is TGTGCCAGCAGTGCCCGGGTACGAGCTTTCTTT.

DNA for the CDR3: TGTGCCGGCAAGGACTATTTAGCTGGAAACACCATATATTTT. Its translation is CAGKDYLAGNTIYF. This chain links TRBV2 with TRBJ1-3; D not certain. Per the germline V gene, CDR1 is SNHLY and CDR2 is FYNNEI. The CDR3 is made up of 14 amino acids. Trimming left V 11 bases short and J 2 bases short, with 16 bases between.

J is TRBJ1-4 and V is TRBV2; no clear D. Germline V CDR1 and CDR2: SNHLY, FYNNEI. CDR3 size: 11 residues. V shed 6 bases and J shed 10 bases, with 9 bases lying between them. The CDR3 nucleotides are TGTGCCAGCAGGCCCCCGGGAAAACTGTTTTTT. Amino acid sequence: CASRPPGKLFF.

V and J are TRBV7-2 and TRBJ1-3; TRBD1 matches 8 bases. This CDR3 has 15 residues. Germline CDR1 and CDR2: SGHTA and FQGNSA. V dropped 5 bases and J dropped 4; count of bases not matched to a gene: 7. The CDR3: CASSRQGAGGNTIYF. CDR3 nucleotides: TGTGCCAGCAGCCGTCAGGGGGCTGGCGGAAACACCATATATTTT.

This chain joins TRBV5-1 and TRBJ2-3; a weak D match, TRBD1 (5 bases). The CDR3 is 16 residues long. Germline assignment: CDR1 SGHRS and CDR2 YFSETQ. The V end lost 2 bases, the J end lost 3 bases, and 16 bases lay between the germline ends. The DNA of the CDR3 is TGCGCCAGCAGCTTAGACAGTAGGCTCTCAACAGATACGCAGTATTTT. Its translation: CASSLDSRLSTDTQYF.

The V and J genes are TRBV7-9 and TRBJ2-5; D is uncertain. The germline V gene encodes CDR1 SEHNR and CDR2 FQNEAQ (reference sequence). The V gene lost 2 bases and the J gene lost 2 bases, with 15 bases spanning the gap. This CDR3 is built from 16 residues. The CDR3 is CASSLRVGSVQETQYF. The CDR3 region has the DNA TGTGCCAGCAGCTTACGGGTAGGAAGCGTACAAGAGACCCAGTACTTC.

V is TRBV30 and J is TRBJ2-1, with 13 bases identical to TRBD2. Losses at the gene ends were 1 base for V and 1 base for J; bases not matched to a gene: 7. Germline V gene data show CDR1 as GTSNPN and CDR2 as SVGIG (reference sequence). CDR3 length: 18 residues. CDR3 in amino acids: CAWSELAGGKRSYNEQFF. CDR3 nucleotide sequence: TGTGCCTGGAGTGAACTAGCGGGGGGGAAGCGGTCCTACAATGAGCAGTTCTTC.